The 18 T cell receptor beta chains in this list originate from one sample, sequenced in a study of blood T cell repertoires in COVID-19 (dated by TCRdb to about 2020). The method behind the library was the immunoSEQ multiplex PCR assay. Not all clones reach the TCRdb copy of this immuneACCESS table, which keeps in-frame sequences only. Checked studies attribute under half of the gap to unresolved V genes and leave the rest unexplained. The sample table records 200,000 to 300,000 clones; about 93% of these occur just once. Around 0.9% of the sample goes to the ten largest clones. Material for sequencing was peripheral blood. These receptor sequences come from a man between 25 and 39 years old with COVID-19, enrolled during active disease.

The V gene is TRBV7-6, the J gene TRBJ2-5; 8 positions match TRBD1. Germline CDR1 reads SGHVS; CDR2 reads FNYEAQ. Germline trimming cut 4 bases from V and 4 bases from J; bases unmatched to any gene: 8. This CDR3 is 15 amino acids long. DNA of the CDR3: TGTGCCAGCAGCTCCAGGGGGCGCGGAGCAGAGACCCAGTACTTC. Protein: CASSSRGRGAETQYF. Using reference TRBV7-6 and TRBJ2-5 for the parts outside the CDR3, the full variable domain is GAGVSQSPRYKVTKRGQDVALRCDPISGHVSLYWYRQALGQGPEFLTYFNYEAQQDKSGLPNDRFSAERPEGSISTLTIQRTEQRDSAMYRCASSSRGRGAETQYFGPGTRLLVL.

The chain links TRBV11-1 to TRBJ1-1; a possible D gene is TRBD1 (5 bases). The CDR3 is made up of 15 amino acids. The germline V and J ends were trimmed by 4 bases and 1 base, with 13 bases remaining between them. Germline loops: CDR1 SGHAT, CDR2 FQDESV (reference sequence). The CDR3 sequence: CASSSVGAANTEAFF. As DNA, the CDR3 is TGTGCCAGCAGCTCAGTAGGGGCGGCGAACACTGAAGCTTTCTTT. Variable domain in full (rest from reference TRBV11-1 and TRBJ1-1): EAEVAQSPRYKITEKSQAVAFWCDPISGHATLYWYRQILGQGPELLVQFQDESVVDDSQLPKDRFSAERLKGVDSTLKIQPAELGDSAMYLCASSSVGAANTEAFFGQGTRLTVV.

CDR3 amino acids: CASGIQGNYSNQPQHF. As DNA, the CDR3 is TGTGCCAGCGGTATACAGGGAAATTATAGCAATCAGCCCCAGCATTTT. The rearrangement links TRBV2 to TRBJ1-5, with D possibly TRBD1 on 6 matching bases. Trimming removed 8 bases from V and 0 bases from J, with 17 bases in between. This CDR3 is 16 amino acids long. Germline assignment: CDR1 SNHLY and CDR2 FYNNEI.

This clone was seen a single time. V is TRBV21-1 and J is TRBJ2-7; no DNA check was done on the table's D call, TRBD1. TRBV21-1 is assigned pseudogene status. This CDR3 is 15 amino acids long. The chain's CDR3 is CASTPPQGSSYEQYF. The CDR3, as DNA: TGTGCCAGCACCCCACCCCAGGGGAGCTCCTACGAGCAGTACTTC.

This clone was picked up a small number of times. This chain uses TRBV6-5 with TRBJ2-7; D might be TRBD1 (6 bases). The CDR3 consists of 13 residues. Trimming shortened V by 11 bases and J by 0 bases, and 14 bases separated the two germline ends. Per the germline V gene, CDR1 is MNHEY and CDR2 is SVGAGI. CDR3 DNA sequence: TGTGCCCTAAGGGACATCATCTCCTACGAGCAGTACTTC. Translating gives CALRDIISYEQYF.

This chain connects TRBV10-3 to TRBJ1-1, with TRBD1 identical over 7 bases. With 7 bases clipped from V and 2 bases from J, the junction kept 4 bases outside the gene matches. The germline CDR1 and CDR2 sequences are ENHRY and SYGVKD. CDR3 length: 13 amino acids. This chain's CDR3 is CAINRDRNTEAFF. For the CDR3, the DNA is TGTGCCATCAATCGGGACAGAAACACTGAAGCTTTCTTT.

This clone was recorded only once. This chain connects TRBV10-1 to TRBJ2-2; tentatively, D is TRBD2 (6 bases). The CDR3 has 13 residues. Trimming stripped 11 bases from V and 0 bases from J, with 10 bases between. The V gene's germline CDR1 is WNHNN and CDR2 SYGVQD (reference sequence). DNA for the CDR3: TGCGCCTGCCGGGACTCGAACACCGGGGAGCTGTTTTTT. Amino acid sequence: CACRDSNTGELFF.

This rearrangement joins TRBV19 to TRBJ2-7; TRBD1 aligns across 8 bases. Germline V lookup: CDR1 LNHDA, CDR2 SQIVND (reference sequence). The CDR3 covers 14 residues. Unmatched junction bases numbered 4, after V lost 4 bases and J lost 2 bases. This chain's CDR3 is CASSTGTGAYEQYF. CDR3 DNA: TGTGCCAGTAGTACCGGGACAGGCGCCTACGAGCAGTACTTC.

The chain uses TRBV6-4 and TRBJ2-2, with TRBD1 matching over 10 bases. The CDR3 length is 15 residues. Germline trimming cut 6 bases from V and 3 bases from J; bases unmatched to any gene: 4. CDR1 and CDR2 from the germline V gene are MRHNA and SNTAGT. CDR3 region: CASRGQGTDTGELFF. CDR3 DNA sequence: TGTGCCAGCAGGGGACAGGGGACAGACACCGGGGAGCTGTTTTTT.

The chain employs TRBV7-6 and TRBJ1-2, with TRBD1 matching 12 bases. Germline CDR1 is SGHVS and CDR2 is FNYEAQ. CDR3 length: 15 amino acids. Trimming removed 5 bases from V and 8 bases from J; junction bases left unmatched: 9. CDR3 nucleotides: TGTGCCAGCAGCCCAGCGGGACAGGGGGCCAAGGGCTACACCTTC. This sequence encodes CASSPAGQGAKGYTF.

The CDR3 region has the DNA TGTGCCAGTAGCGAGACAGGGGCGAGTTTTTCTTTCACTGAAGCTTTCTTT. Its protein is CASSETGASFSFTEAFF. The chain employs TRBV19 and TRBJ1-1; TRBD1 matches 8 bases. J was trimmed by 4 bases and V by 6 bases; bases with no gene match: 16. Per the germline V gene, CDR1 is LNHDA and CDR2 is SQIVND (reference sequence). There are 17 residues in the CDR3.

This clone was picked up a small number of times. V gene TRBV2 combines with J gene TRBJ1-5, with a possible D match to TRBD1 (5 bases). The V gene's germline CDR1 is SNHLY and CDR2 FYNNEI. The CDR3 contains 15 residues. V was cut by 2 bases and J by 1 base, with 9 bases left in between. The CDR3 here is CASSERRGSNQPQHF. The CDR3 nucleotides are TGTGCCAGCAGTGAAAGGAGGGGAAGCAATCAGCCCCAGCATTTT. The full variable domain, its missing parts supplied by reference TRBV2 and TRBJ1-5, is EPEVTQTPSHQVTQMGQEVILRCVPISNHLYFYWYRQILGQKVEFLVSFYNNEISEKSEIFDDQFSVERPDGSNFTLKIRSTKLEDSAMYFCASSERRGSNQPQHFGDGTRLSIL.

The V gene is TRBV27, the J gene TRBJ1-1; D unresolved. Germline CDR1 and CDR2: MNHEY and SMNVEV (reference sequence). With 3 bases removed from V and 4 bases from J, the gap between germline ends came to 21 bases. The CDR3 consists of 17 residues. The DNA of the CDR3 is TGTGCCAGCAGTTTGTCCCGGAGACGGTTGCCGGGCACTGAAGCTTTCTTT. Translation: CASSLSRRRLPGTEAFF.

CDR3 nucleotides: TGTGCCAGCAGCCGGACTAGCGGGAGGCAAGAGACCCAGTACTTC. The encoded protein is CASSRTSGRQETQYF. The chain uses TRBV11-2 and TRBJ2-5; 14 bases line up with TRBD2. Germline CDR1 is SGHAT and CDR2 is FQNNGV. V was pared by 5 bases and J by 2 bases, with 1 base of the junction left unmatched. This CDR3 is built from 15 residues.

The V gene is TRBV5-1, the J gene TRBJ1-2, with TRBD1 matching over 8 bases. The CDR3 has 16 residues. Germline CDR1 reads SGHRS; CDR2 reads YFSETQ. Trimming cost V 1 base and J 0 bases; bases outside gene matches: 5. The CDR3: CASSLFPRGPNYGYTF. The DNA for the CDR3 is TGCGCCAGCAGCTTGTTCCCCAGGGGGCCTAACTATGGCTACACCTTC.

The gene calls are TRBV15 and TRBJ1-1; 7 bases are a match to TRBD1. J gave up 1 base and V 3 bases, and 2 bases lay outside the gene matches. This CDR3 is built from 14 residues. Germline CDR1 reads LNHNV; CDR2 reads YYDKDF (reference sequence). The DNA of the CDR3 is TGTGCCACCAGCAGGAGACAGGGGAACACTGAAGCTTTCTTT. Its protein is CATSRRQGNTEAFF. Looking up the rest from reference TRBV15 and TRBJ1-1 gives the full variable domain: DAMVIQNPRYQVTQFGKPVTLSCSQTLNHNVMYWYQQKSSQAPKLLFHYYDKDFNNEADTPDNFQSRRPNTSFCFLDIRSPGLGDTAMYLCATSRRQGNTEAFFGQGTRLTVV.

The rearrangement joins TRBV6-1 to TRBJ2-1; possibly TRBD2 for D (6 bases). The CDR3 consists of 16 residues. The germline V gene has CDR1 MNHNS and CDR2 SASEGT. Trimming cost V 3 bases and J 3 bases, with 15 bases left between them. The CDR3 bases are TGTGCCAGCAGTGAGGCCACCTGGGGGGTCTACAATGAGCAGTTCTTC. Translating it yields CASSEATWGVYNEQFF.

This chain uses TRBV5-6 with TRBJ1-1, with 10 bases aligning to TRBD1. This CDR3 region has 13 residues. Germline V lookup: CDR1 SGHDT, CDR2 YYEEEE. V lost 4 bases and J lost 11; bases outside the gene matches: 8. CDR3 sequence reads: CASSLGQGEPAFF. CDR3 DNA sequence: TGTGCCAGCAGCCTCGGACAGGGGGAACCGGCTTTCTTT.